This TCR beta chain was identified during a study of blood T cells in healthy people across ages (dated by TCRdb to the mid-2010s). Notes on the research overall: In model experiments, roughly one uniquely barcoded TCR beta cDNA molecule per two T cells was captured by template switching. Two additional independent replicas of 1 million unique cDNA reads from the same blood draw were analyzed for two donors (one aged 18 to 29 and one aged 80 or older). The study measured age-related changes in TCR beta repertoire diversity using deep sequencing normalized with unique cDNA molecular identifiers. The donors were split into four age groups: young (average roughly 15 years), middle-aged (more than 35), aged (approximately 60) and long-lived (approximately 80). Broad study findings and their caveats: Since profiling was done on bulk unsorted PBMCs, naive and antigen-experienced compartments could not be conclusively compared. The long-lived group showed more naive CD4+ T cells, fewer expanded clones and increased TCR diversity than the aged group, suggesting age selection. Estimates of total diversity based on one million sequenced T cells were considered lower bounds and underestimates. Observed TCR beta diversity per million T cells fell roughly linearly with age, and a significant reduction was already apparent by age around 40. The CMV infection status of donors was not known, potentially confounding age-related changes in expanded clonotypes. A strong correlation was found between observed TCR beta diversity and the percentage of naive T cells measured by flow cytometry.

The 40 or so donors, aged about 6 to 90 years, were systemically healthy Caucasian individuals from Russia. Each donor gave about 11 milliliters of peripheral blood, drawn into EDTA-treated Vacutainer tubes. Ficoll-Paque density-gradient centrifugation was used to isolate PBMCs, with at least 7 million obtained per sample. Total RNA was extracted from PBMCs with Trizol reagent, with at least 5 micrograms obtained per sample. For every donor, flow cytometry on a PBMC aliquot measured the percentage of naive CD45RAhigh/CD27high T cells. Details on this clonotype: The antigen it recognizes is unknown. The input lacks base qualities; no much larger clone sits a single base away.

Its CDR3 holds 15 amino acids, cysteine through phenylalanine. CDR3 DNA is the only sequence kept; it has 45 bases, read in frame from the first base. Clipping removes 3 bases from V and 3 bases from J, with 3 as the unmatched junction base count. CDR1 and CDR2, per the germline V gene (reference sequence), are DFQATT and SNEGSKA. The protocol used for the library was 5' RACE. Sequencing relied on an Illumina HiSeq 2500. A second about 6 to 11 cycle PCR used a sample-barcoded 5' primer and a J-beta primer mix. Each TCR beta cDNA molecule received a unique molecular identifier from a template-switch 5' adaptor carrying 12 random nucleotides. Each sample yielded at least 3 million CDR3-containing paired-end reads. First-strand cDNA synthesis was performed from all RNA using the Mint cDNA synthesis kit, with priming by a TRBC-specific oligonucleotide. Following uracil-DNA glycosylase treatment, a first 18-cycle PCR with universal primers M1SS and BC2_uni_R was performed on all cDNA. In the authors' own workflow: For normalization, 1 million high-quality reads, each with a distinct molecular identifier, were randomly selected from each sample. Reads sharing molecular identifiers were discarded rather than binned into consensus sequences. MiTCR, run with a Q25 quality threshold and the strictest error-elimination algorithm, handled CDR3 identification, clonotype clustering and error correction. Lower-bound total TCR beta diversity was estimated with a nonparametric unseen species model using Euler transformation. TCRdb trimmed the raw reads at Q25, called clones with MiXCR and kept productive beta chains. Entries are consolidated by CDR3 protein sequence, retaining the most common genes and DNA. The V and J calls were not made by the authors but by TCRdb's processing. Within this sample are hundreds of thousands of distinct CDR3 sequences, with 24% of them counted one time only. The leading ten clones occupy approximately 8.7% of the sample.

The data also belong to a second study, concerning T cells of mothers and their children. The second study, in turn, reports: Donors were nine systemically healthy Caucasian individuals: three mothers and their six children. cDNA synthesis used all of the extracted RNA, with about 1.5 ug of RNA in each 15 ul reaction. Sample barcodes and 2-4 random nucleotides were added via the M1S primer in the second PCR. Over 9.5 million TCR beta CDR3 reads were obtained for each mother, and 3 million to 3.5 million reads were obtained for each child. Thymic selection shapes the output of TCR recombination in a similar way in related and unrelated pairs, and inherited differences have a minor effect. Normalized repertoire overlap in related mother-child pairs was always slightly higher than in unrelated mother-child pairs, but the difference was never significant. With a sensitivity of around 97 clones per million clonotypes, no persistent microchimeric T cell clones were detected. To look for features that set related mother-child pairs apart from unrelated individuals, the researchers ran deep NGS to compare the TCR beta repertoires of mothers and children. Mothers averaged around 40 +/- 4 years of age and children averaged about 10 +/- 4 years. After adapter ligation was performed with NEBNext reagents, the libraries were sequenced on an Illumina HiSeq 2000 with 100+100 nt paired-end reads. To prevent cross-contamination, the mother and child libraries were prepared one month apart and sequenced in separate runs. Between roughly 500,000 and 2,100,000 distinct TCR beta clonotypes were identified per donor. Naive TCR beta clonotypes were estimated from low-frequency clonotypes matched to each donor's FACS-determined naive share, without sorting.

The rearranged segments are TRBV20-1 and TRBJ2-1, with 12 bases matching TRBD2. The receptor's source is a boy between 10 and 17 years old in good health. The specimen was blood. This receptor carries the CDR3 CSASETSGSYNEQFF. The DNA sequence follows: TGCAGTGCTAGTGAGACTAGCGGGAGCTACAATGAGCAGTTCTTC.